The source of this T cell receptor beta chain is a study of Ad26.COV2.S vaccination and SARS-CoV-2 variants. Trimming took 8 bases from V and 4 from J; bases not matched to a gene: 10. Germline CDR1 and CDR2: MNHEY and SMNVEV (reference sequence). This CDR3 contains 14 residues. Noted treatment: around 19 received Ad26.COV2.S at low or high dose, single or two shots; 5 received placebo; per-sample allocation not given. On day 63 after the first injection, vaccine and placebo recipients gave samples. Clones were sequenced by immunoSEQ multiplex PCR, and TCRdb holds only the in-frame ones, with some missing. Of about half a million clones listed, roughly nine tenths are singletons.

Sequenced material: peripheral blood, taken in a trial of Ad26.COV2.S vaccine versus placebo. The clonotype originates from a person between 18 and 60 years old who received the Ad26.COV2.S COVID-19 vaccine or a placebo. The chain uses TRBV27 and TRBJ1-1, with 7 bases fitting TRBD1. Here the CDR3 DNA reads TGTGCCAGCGCCCTCCCAGGGGGGGCCACTGAAGCTTTCTTT. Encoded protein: CASALPGGATEAFF.